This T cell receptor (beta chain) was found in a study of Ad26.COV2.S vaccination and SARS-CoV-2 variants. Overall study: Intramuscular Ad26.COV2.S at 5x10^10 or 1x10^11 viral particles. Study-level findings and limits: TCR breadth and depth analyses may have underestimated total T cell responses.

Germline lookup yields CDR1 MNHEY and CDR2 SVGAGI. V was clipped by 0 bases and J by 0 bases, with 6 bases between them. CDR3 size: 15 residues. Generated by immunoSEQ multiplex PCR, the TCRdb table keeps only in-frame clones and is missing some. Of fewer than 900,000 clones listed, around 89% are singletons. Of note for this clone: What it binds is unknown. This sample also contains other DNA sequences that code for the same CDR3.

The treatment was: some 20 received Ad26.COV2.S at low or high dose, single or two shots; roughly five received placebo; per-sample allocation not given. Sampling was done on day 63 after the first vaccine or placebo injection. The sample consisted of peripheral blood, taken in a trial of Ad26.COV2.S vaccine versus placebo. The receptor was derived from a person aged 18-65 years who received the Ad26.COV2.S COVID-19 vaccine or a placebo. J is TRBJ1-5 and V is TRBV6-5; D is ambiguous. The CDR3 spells CASSYSANSNQPQHF. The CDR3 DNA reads TGTGCCAGCAGTTACTCCGCGAATAGCAATCAGCCCCAGCATTTT.